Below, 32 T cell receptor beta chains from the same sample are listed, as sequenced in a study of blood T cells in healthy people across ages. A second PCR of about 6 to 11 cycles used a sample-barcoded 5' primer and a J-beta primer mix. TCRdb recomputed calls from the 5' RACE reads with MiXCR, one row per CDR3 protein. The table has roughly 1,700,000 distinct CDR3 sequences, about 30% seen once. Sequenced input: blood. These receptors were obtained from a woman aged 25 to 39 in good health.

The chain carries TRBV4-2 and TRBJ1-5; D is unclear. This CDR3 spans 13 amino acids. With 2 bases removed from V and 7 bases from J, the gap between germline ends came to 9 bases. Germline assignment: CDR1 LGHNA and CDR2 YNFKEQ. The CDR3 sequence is CASSQQDLQPQHF. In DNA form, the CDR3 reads TGTGCCAGCAGCCAACAGGATTTACAGCCCCAGCATTTT.

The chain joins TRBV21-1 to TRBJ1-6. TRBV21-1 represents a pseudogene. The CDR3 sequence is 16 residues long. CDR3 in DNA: TGTGCCAGCAAAACACTTGGAGGCTCCTATAATTCACCCCTCCACTTT. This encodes CASKTLGGSYNSPLHF.

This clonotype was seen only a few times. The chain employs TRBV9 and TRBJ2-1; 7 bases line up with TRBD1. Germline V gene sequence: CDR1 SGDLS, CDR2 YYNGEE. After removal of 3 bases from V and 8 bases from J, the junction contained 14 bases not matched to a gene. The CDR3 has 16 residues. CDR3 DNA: TGTGCCAGCAGCGGGTCCACAGGGGTGGGTTTTGATGAGCAGTTCTTC. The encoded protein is CASSGSTGVGFDEQFF.

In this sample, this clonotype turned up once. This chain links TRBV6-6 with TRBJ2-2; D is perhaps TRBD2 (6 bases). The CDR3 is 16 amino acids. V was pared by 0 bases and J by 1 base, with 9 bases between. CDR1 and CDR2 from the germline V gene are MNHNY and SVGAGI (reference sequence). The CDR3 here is CASSYSGGLNTGELFF. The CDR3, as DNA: TGTGCCAGCAGTTACTCGGGGGGACTGAACACCGGGGAGCTGTTTTTT.

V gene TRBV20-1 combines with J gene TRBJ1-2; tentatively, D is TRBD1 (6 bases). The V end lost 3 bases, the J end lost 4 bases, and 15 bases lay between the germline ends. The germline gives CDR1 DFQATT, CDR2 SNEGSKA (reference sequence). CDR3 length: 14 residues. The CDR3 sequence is CSASESGVGYGYTF. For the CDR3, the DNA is TGCAGTGCTAGCGAGTCAGGGGTCGGCTATGGCTACACCTTC.

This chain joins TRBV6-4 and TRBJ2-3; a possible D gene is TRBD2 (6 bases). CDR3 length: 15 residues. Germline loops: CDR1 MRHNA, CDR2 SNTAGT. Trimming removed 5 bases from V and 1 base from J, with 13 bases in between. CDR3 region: CASSPDGGGTDTQYF. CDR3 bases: TGTGCCAGCAGTCCGGACGGGGGTGGCACAGATACGCAGTATTTT.

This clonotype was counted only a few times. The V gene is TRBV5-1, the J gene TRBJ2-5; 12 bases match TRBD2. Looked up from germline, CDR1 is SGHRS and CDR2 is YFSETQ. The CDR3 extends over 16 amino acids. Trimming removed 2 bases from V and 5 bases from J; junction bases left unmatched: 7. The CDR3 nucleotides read TGCGCCAGCAGCTTCAACCCGGGACTAGCGGGCGAGACCCAGTACTTC. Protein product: CASSFNPGLAGETQYF.

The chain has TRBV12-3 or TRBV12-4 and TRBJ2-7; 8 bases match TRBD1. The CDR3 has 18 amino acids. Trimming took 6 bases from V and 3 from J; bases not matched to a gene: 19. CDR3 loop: CASRLSLGAGQADYEQYF. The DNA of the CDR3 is TGTGCCAGCAGGTTGTCTTTGGGGGCGGGACAGGCTGACTACGAGCAGTACTTC.

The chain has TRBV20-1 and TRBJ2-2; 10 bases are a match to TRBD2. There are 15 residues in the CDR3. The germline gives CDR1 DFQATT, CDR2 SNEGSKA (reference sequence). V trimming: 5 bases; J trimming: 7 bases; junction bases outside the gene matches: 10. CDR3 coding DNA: TGCAGTGCTCCTCTCGGGACTAGCGCTAACGGGGAGCTGTTTTTT. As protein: CSAPLGTSANGELFF.

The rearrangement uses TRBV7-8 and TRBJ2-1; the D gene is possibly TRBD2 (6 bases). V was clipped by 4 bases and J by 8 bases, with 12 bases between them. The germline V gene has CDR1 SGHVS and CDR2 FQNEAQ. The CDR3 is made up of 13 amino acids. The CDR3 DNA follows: TGTGCCAGCAGCTCGAGCGTAGCGGATGAGCAGTTCTTC. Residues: CASSSSVADEQFF. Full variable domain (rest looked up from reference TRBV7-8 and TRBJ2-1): GAGVSQSPRYKVAKRGQDVALRCDPISGHVSLFWYQQALGQGPEFLTYFQNEAQLDKSGLPSDRFFAERPEGSVSTLKIQRTQQEDSAVYLCASSSSVADEQFFGPGTRLTVL.

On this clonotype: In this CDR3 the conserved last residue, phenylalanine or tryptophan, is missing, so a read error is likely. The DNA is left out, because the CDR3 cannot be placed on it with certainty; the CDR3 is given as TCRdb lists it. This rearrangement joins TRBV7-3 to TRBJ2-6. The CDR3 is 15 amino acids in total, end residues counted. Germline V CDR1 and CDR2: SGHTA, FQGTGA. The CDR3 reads CASSFLSSGANVPTV.

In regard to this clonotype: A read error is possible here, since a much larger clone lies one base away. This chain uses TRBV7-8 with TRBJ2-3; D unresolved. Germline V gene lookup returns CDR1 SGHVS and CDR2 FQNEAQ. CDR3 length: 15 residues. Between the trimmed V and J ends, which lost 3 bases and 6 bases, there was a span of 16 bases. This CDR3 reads CASSLLGSPGDTQYF. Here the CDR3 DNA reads TGTGCCAGCAGCTTGCTGGGATCCCCTGGGGATACGCAGTATTTT.

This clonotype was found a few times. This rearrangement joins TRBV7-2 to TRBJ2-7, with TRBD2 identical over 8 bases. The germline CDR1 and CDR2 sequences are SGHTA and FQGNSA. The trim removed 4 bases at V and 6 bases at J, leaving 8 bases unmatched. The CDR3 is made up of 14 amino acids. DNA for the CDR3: TGTGCCAGCAGCTCCCCCGGACTAGCAAGCGAGCAGTACTTC. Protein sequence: CASSSPGLASEQYF.

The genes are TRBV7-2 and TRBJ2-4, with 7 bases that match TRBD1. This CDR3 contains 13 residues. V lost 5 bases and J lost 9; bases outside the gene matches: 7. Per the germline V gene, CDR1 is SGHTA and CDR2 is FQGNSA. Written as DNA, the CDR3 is TGTGCCAGCAGCCGCAGGGGGTCTGGCATTCAGTACTTC. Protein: CASSRRGSGIQYF.

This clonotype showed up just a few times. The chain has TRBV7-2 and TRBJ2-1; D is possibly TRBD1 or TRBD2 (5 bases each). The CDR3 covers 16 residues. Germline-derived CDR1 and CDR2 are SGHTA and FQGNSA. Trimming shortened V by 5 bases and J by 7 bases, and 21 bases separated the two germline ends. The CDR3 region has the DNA TGTGCCAGCAGCCTTAGCTCCGGGGCTAAAAGTAATGAGCAGTTCTTC. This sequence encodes CASSLSSGAKSNEQFF.

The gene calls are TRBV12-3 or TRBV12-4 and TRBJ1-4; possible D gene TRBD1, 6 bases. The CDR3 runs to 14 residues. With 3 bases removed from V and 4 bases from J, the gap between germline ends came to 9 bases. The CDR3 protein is CASSFVQGNEKLFF. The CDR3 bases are TGTGCCAGCAGTTTCGTACAGGGTAATGAAAAACTGTTTTTT.

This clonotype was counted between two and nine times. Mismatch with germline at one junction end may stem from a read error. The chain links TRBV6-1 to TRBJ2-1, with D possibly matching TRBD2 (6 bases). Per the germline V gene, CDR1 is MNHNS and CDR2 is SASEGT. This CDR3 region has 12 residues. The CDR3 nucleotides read TGTACCAGCAATAAGCGCGGGGATGAGCAGTTCTTC. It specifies CTSNKRGDEQFF.

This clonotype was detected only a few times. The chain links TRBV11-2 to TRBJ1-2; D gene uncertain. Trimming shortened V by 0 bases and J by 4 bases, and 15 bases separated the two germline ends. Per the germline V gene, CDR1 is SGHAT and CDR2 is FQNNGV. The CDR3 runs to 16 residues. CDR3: CASSLDLYDTPYGYTF. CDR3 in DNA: TGTGCCAGCAGCTTAGATCTTTACGACACGCCCTATGGCTACACCTTC.

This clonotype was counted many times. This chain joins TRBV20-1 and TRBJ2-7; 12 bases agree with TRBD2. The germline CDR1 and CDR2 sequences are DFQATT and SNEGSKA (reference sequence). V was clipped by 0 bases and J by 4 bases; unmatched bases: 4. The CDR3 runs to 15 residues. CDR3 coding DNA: TGCAGTGCTAGAGATCCGACTAGCGGGAGTTACGAGCAGTACTTC. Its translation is CSARDPTSGSYEQYF.

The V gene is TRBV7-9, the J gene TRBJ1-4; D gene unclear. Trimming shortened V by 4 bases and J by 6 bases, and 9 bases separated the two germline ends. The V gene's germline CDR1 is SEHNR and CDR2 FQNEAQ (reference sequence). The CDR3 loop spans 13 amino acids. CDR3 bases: TGTGCCAGCAGCTCGTCAGCCGATGAAAAACTGTTTTTT. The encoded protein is CASSSSADEKLFF.

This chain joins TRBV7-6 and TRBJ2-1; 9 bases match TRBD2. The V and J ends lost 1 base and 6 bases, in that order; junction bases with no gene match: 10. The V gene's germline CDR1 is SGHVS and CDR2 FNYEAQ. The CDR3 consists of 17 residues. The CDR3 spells CASSLDRGGAKVNEQFF. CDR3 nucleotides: TGTGCCAGCAGCTTAGATCGCGGGGGGGCAAAAGTCAATGAGCAGTTCTTC.

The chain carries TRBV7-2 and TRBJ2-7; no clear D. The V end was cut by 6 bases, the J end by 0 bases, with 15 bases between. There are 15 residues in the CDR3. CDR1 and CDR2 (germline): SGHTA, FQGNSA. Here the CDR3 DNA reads TGTGCCAGCAGTGCTGATGGACGGAACTCCTACGAGCAGTACTTC. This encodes CASSADGRNSYEQYF.

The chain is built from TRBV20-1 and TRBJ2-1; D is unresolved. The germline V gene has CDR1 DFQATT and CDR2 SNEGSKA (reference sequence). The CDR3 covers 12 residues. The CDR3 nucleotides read TGCAGGGCTTCCGCCTCTTACAATGAGCAGTTCTTC. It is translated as CRASASYNEQFF.

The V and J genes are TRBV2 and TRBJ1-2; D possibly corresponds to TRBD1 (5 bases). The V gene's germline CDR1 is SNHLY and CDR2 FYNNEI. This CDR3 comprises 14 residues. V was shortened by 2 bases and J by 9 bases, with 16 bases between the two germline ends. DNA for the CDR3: TGTGCCAGCAGTGAATATCTGGGGCGAGGAAGCTACACCTTC. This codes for CASSEYLGRGSYTF.

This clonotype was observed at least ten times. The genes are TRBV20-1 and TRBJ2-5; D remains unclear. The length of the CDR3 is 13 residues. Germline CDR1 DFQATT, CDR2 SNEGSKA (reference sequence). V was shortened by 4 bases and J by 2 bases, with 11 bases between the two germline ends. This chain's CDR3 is CSANLFGQETQYF. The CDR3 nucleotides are TGCAGTGCTAATCTGTTCGGTCAAGAGACCCAGTACTTC.

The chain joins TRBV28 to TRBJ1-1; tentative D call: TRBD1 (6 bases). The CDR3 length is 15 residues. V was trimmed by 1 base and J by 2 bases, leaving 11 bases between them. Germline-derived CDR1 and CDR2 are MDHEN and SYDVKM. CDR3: CASSLLDRYNTEAFF. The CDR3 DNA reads TGTGCCAGCAGTTTATTGGACAGATACAACACTGAAGCTTTCTTT. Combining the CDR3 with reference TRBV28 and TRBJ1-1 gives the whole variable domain DVKVTQSSRYLVKRTGEKVFLECVQDMDHENMFWYRQDPGLGLRLIYFSYDVKMKEKGDIPEGYSVSREKKERFSLILESASTNQTSMYLCASSLLDRYNTEAFFGQGTRLTVV.

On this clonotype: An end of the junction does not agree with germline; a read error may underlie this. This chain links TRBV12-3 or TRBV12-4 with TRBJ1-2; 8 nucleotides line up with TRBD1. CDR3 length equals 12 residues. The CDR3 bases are TGTGCCGGCAGTCCACAGGGGGGCGGCTACACCTTC. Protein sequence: CAGSPQGGGYTF.

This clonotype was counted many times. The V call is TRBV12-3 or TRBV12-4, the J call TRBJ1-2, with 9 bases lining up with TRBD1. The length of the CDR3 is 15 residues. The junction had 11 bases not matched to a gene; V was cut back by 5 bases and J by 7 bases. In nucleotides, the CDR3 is TGTGCCAGCAGTCAACCGGGACAGGGAGGTGGTGGCTACACCTTC. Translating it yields CASSQPGQGGGGYTF.

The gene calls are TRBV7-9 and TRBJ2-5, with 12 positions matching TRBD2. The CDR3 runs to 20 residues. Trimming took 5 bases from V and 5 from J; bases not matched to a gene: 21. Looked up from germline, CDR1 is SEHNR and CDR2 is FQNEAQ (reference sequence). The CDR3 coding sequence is TGTGCCAGCAGCCGCGGGTTGACAGGCCCGACTAGCGGGAGAGGGGAGACCCAGTACTTC. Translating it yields CASSRGLTGPTSGRGETQYF.

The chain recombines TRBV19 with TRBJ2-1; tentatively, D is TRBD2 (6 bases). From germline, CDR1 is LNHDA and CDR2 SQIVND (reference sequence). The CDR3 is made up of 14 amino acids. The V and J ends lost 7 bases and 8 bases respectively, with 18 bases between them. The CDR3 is CASNTGLRKDEQFF. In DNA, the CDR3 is TGTGCCAGTAACACGGGACTGAGAAAAGATGAGCAGTTCTTC.

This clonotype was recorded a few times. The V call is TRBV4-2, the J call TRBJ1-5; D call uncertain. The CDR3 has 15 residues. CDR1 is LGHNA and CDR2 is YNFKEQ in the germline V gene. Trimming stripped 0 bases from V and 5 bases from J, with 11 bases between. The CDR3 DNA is TGTGCCAGCAGCCAAGATGTGGGCAGGCATCAGCCCCAGCATTTT. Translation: CASSQDVGRHQPQHF.

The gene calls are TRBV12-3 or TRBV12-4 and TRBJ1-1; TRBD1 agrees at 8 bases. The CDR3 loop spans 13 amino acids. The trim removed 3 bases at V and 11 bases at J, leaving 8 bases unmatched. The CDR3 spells CASSFLDRGSAFF. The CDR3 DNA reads TGTGCCAGCAGTTTCCTTGACAGGGGTAGCGCTTTCTTT.